The clone carrying this T cell receptor (beta chain) was counted many times. The antigen is unknown. This sample is drawn from a study of T cells after yellow fever vaccination. Study-level information: For low cell numbers, libraries were made with SMART-Seq v4 Ultra Low Input.

5'RACE template switching produced TCR cDNA carrying a universal primer site and UMIs. TCRdb re-called the 5' RACE reads through MiXCR, storing one row per CDR3 protein. The sample includes approximately 600,000 distinct CDR3 sequences, around an eighth of them seen just once. General study results and limits: The booster response re-showed most primary clones: around 97% CD4, around 87% CD8.

Germline V gene sequence: CDR1 LGHNA, CDR2 YSLEER. The CDR3 covers 15 residues. Trimming removed 2 bases from V and 7 bases from J; junction bases left unmatched: 10. The specimen was PBMCs, collected on the day of the yellow fever booster vaccination. The sequence derives from a man younger than 45 who received the YFV17D yellow fever vaccine. J is TRBJ2-7 and V is TRBV4-3; 8 bases map to TRBD2. The CDR3 nucleotides read TGCGCCAGCAGCCAATCCTTCGGGGGGGCGACTGAGCAGTACTTC. It translates to CASSQSFGGATEQYF.